This T cell receptor beta chain appears in the sequencing data of a study of human T cells and chemical hapten exposure. At least ten counts were recorded for this clonotype. No antigen is known for it. Stated time point: patch test 3, about 24 weeks after DPC sensitization. Treatment of the sample: therapeutic diphenylcyclopropenone sensitization with weekly scalp DPC. Unfractionated whole blood was the source from which total RNA was extracted. The CDR3 extends over 13 amino acids. Trimming removed 4 bases from V and 7 bases from J, with 8 bases in between. The germline V gene has CDR1 LGHNA and CDR2 YNFKEQ. Each cDNA molecule in the library carried unique molecular identifiers. Under the authors' procedure: A per-sample median of around 100,000 TCRs was observed, with a range of roughly 20,000 to 690,600. MiXCR, run by TCRdb on the RACE reads, gives a single entry per CDR3 protein. TCRdb's processing, not the authors' own work, is the source of the V and J calls. The sample shows over 75,000 distinct CDR3 sequences, roughly a tenth of them seen only once.

Study-level points and caveats: TCRs at high frequency, those above 1 in 1000, did not change with DPC sensitization.

The sequenced sample was whole blood, obtained in connection with sensitization to the hapten diphenylcyclopropenone (DPC). The clonotype comes from a young woman with alopecia areata. Some clones in this sample may be carry-over from other donors' samples. This sequence joins TRBV4-2 and TRBJ2-6; D is unresolved. In DNA, the CDR3 is TGTGCCAGCAGCCCGACTCCCGCCAACGTCCTGACTTTC. Amino acids: CASSPTPANVLTF.